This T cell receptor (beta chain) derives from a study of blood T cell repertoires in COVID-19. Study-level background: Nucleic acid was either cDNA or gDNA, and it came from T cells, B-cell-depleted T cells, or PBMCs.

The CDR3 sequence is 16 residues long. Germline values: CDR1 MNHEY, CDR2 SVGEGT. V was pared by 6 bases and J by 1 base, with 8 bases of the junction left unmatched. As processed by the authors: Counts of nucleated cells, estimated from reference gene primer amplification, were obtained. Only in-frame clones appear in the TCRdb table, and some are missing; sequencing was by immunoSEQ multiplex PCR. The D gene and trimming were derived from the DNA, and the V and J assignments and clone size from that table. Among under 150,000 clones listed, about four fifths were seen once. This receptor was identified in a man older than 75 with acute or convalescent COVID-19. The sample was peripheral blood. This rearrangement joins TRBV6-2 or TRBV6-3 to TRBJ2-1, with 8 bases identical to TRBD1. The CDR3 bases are TGTGCCAGCAGCACCCCGGACAGGGTATCCTACAATGAGCAGTTCTTC. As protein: CASSTPDRVSYNEQFF.